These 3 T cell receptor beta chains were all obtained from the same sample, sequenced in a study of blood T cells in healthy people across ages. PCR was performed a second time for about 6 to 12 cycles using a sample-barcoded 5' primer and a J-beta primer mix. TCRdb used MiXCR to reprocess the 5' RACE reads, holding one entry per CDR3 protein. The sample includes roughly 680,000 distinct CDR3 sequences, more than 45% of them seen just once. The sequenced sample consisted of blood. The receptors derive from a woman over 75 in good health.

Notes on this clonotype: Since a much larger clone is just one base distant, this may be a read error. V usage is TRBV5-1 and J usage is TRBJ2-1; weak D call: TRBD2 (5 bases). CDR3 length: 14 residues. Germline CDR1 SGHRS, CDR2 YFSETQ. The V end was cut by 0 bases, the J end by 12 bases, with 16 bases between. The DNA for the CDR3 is TGCGCCAGCAGCTTGGCCAGGAAGGCGGGTGGGCAGTTCTTC. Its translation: CASSLARKAGGQFF.

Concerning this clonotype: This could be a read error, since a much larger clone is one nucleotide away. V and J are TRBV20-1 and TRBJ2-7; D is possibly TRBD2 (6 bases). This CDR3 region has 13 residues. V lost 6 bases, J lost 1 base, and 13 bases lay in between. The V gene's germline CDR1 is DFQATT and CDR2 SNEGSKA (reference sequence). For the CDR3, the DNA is TGCAGTGCCGCCGCGGGGAAGTCCTACGAGCAGTACTTC. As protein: CSAAAGKSYEQYF.

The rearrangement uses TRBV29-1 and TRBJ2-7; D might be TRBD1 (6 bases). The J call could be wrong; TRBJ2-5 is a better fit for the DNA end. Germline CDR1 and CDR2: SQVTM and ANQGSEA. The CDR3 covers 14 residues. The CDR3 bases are TGCAGCGTTAAGAGGGGGAGAGCTCGGGAGACCCAGTACTTC. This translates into CSVKRGRARETQYF.